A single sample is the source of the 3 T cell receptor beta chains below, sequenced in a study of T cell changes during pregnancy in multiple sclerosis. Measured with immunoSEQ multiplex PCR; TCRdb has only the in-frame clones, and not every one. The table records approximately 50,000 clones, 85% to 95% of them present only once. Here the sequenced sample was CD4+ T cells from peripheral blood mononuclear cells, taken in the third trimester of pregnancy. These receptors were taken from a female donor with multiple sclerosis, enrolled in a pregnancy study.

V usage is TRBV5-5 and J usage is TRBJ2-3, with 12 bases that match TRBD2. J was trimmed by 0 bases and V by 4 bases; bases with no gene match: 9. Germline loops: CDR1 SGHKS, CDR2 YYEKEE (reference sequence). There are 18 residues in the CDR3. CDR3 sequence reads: CASSPPFGTSGSTDTQYF. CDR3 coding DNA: TGTGCCAGCAGCCCCCCCTTTGGGACTAGCGGGAGCACAGATACGCAGTATTTT. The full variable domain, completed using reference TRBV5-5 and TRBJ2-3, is DAGVTQSPTHLIKTRGQQVTLRCSPISGHKSVSWYQQVLGQGPQFIFQYYEKEERGRGNFPDRFSARQFPNYSSELNVNALLLGDSALYLCASSPPFGTSGSTDTQYFGPGTRLTVL.

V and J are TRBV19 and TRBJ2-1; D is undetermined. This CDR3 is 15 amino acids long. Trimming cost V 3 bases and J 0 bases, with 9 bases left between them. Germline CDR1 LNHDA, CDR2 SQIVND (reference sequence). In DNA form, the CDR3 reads TGTGCCAGTAGTATCCAGAGGAGCTCCTACAATGAGCAGTTCTTC. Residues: CASSIQRSSYNEQFF.

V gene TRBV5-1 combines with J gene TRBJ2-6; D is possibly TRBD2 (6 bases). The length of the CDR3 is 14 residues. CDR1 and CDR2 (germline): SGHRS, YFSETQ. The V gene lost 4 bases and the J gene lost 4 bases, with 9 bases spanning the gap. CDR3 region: CASSRDSGANVLTF. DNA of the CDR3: TGCGCCAGCAGCCGGGACTCCGGGGCCAACGTCCTGACTTTC.